A single sample is the source of the 13 T cell receptor beta chains below, sequenced in a study of T cells after yellow fever vaccination. TCRdb itself ran the 5' RACE reads through MiXCR, one entry per CDR3 protein. The table records about 360,000 distinct CDR3 sequences, 6.2% of them present only once. The material was PBMCs, obtained 5 days after the yellow fever booster vaccination. Every receptor here comes from a young man who received the YFV17D yellow fever vaccine.

Ten or more counts support this clonotype. The V and J genes are TRBV7-2 and TRBJ2-7; D gene ambiguous. Germline V gives CDR1 SGHTA, CDR2 FQGNSA. The V gene lost 4 bases and the J gene lost 2 bases, with 12 bases spanning the gap. The CDR3 is 14 residues long. CDR3 sequence (DNA): TGTGCCAGCAGCTCCTACAACCTCCCCTACGAGCAGTACTTC. This codes for CASSSYNLPYEQYF.

V usage is TRBV13 and J usage is TRBJ2-2, with 9 bases identical to TRBD1. Germline assignment: CDR1 PRHDT and CDR2 FYEKMQ (reference sequence). V gave up 6 bases and J gave up 3 bases; unmatched junction bases: 11. The CDR3 length is 17 residues. CDR3 sequence: CASSYPPDRGYTGELFF. The CDR3 nucleotides read TGTGCCAGCAGTTACCCCCCGGACAGGGGATACACCGGGGAGCTGTTTTTT.

The chain joins TRBV20-1 to TRBJ2-7; 15 nucleotides agree with TRBD2. The CDR3 has 16 residues. CDR1 and CDR2 (germline): DFQATT, SNEGSKA (reference sequence). This chain's CDR3 is CSRTVPGLAGGYEQYF. In DNA, the CDR3 is TGCAGCCGAACCGTGCCGGGACTAGCGGGGGGATACGAGCAGTACTTC.

This clonotype showed up just a few times. The chain carries TRBV29-1 and TRBJ2-1, with D perhaps assigned TRBD1 or TRBD2 (6 bases each). Germline V gives CDR1 SQVTM, CDR2 ANQGSEA. The V end lost 2 bases, the J end lost 0 bases, and 14 bases lay between the germline ends. This CDR3 has 16 residues. Here the CDR3 DNA reads TGCAGCGTTGAAAGGGGGACCGGGAGCTCCTACAATGAGCAGTTCTTC. Its protein product is CSVERGTGSSYNEQFF.

The chain is built from TRBV5-1 and TRBJ2-7, with D maybe TRBD1 (5 bases). This CDR3 is built from 14 residues. V lost 3 bases to trimming and J lost 6 bases, with 16 bases between them. Germline V gene data show CDR1 as SGHRS and CDR2 as YFSETQ. The CDR3 region has the DNA TGCGCCAGCAGCTACGACAGTACCTCCGGCGAGCAGTACTTC. Translation gives CASSYDSTSGEQYF.

In this sample, this clonotype turned up many times. The rearrangement links TRBV2 to TRBJ1-2; D not certain. The V gene's germline CDR1 is SNHLY and CDR2 FYNNEI. Trimming left V 8 bases short and J 8 bases short, with 9 bases between. CDR3 size: 10 residues. CDR3 residues: CASPIKGYTF. The CDR3 DNA sequence: TGTGCCAGCCCCATCAAGGGCTACACCTTC.

This clonotype was seen many times. The gene calls are TRBV10-3 and TRBJ1-2; D is perhaps TRBD1 (5 bases). The CDR3 length is 14 residues. V was clipped by 6 bases and J by 2 bases, with 13 bases between them. Germline V gene sequence: CDR1 ENHRY, CDR2 SYGVKD. CDR3 loop: CAISQGAQNYGYTF. In DNA, the CDR3 is TGTGCCATCAGCCAGGGTGCCCAAAACTATGGCTACACCTTC.

The rearrangement links TRBV7-2 to TRBJ2-3; 9 bases agree with TRBD2. CDR1 and CDR2 from the germline V gene are SGHTA and FQGNSA. Trimming removed 3 bases from V and 5 bases from J; junction bases left unmatched: 3. This CDR3 comprises 14 residues. In nucleotides, the CDR3 is TGTGCCAGCAGCTTGAAAGCGGGAGGAGATACGCAGTATTTT. Its protein is CASSLKAGGDTQYF.

This chain joins TRBV11-2 and TRBJ2-7; D not resolved. CDR1 and CDR2 from the germline V gene are SGHAT and FQNNGV. CDR3 size: 12 residues. The ends were cut back, 8 bases at V and 3 bases at J, with 11 bases in the middle. Written as DNA, the CDR3 is TGTGCCAGCGGACGGACCCACTACGAGCAGTACTTC. Amino acids: CASGRTHYEQYF.

This clonotype has at least ten counts. The chain combines TRBV5-1 with TRBJ2-3; D ambiguous. Trimming took off 2 bases at V and 0 bases at J, with 4 bases between the two ends. From germline, CDR1 is SGHRS and CDR2 YFSETQ. This CDR3 has 13 amino acids. In DNA, the CDR3 is TGCGCCAGCAGCTTTTTCAGCACAGATACGCAGTATTTT. This sequence encodes CASSFFSTDTQYF.

This clonotype was counted many times. V is TRBV9 and J is TRBJ2-2; possibly TRBD2 for D (6 bases). The CDR3 runs 15 residues. V was clipped by 0 bases and J by 6 bases, with 12 bases between them. Germline-derived CDR1 and CDR2 are SGDLS and YYNGEE. CDR3 sequence reads: CASSVAGDGAGELFF. DNA of the CDR3: TGTGCCAGCAGCGTAGCGGGGGACGGGGCCGGGGAGCTGTTTTTT.

Worth noting for this clonotype: One junction end does not reproduce the germline sequence, and a read error may be involved. The V call is TRBV6-5, the J call TRBJ2-2; D might be TRBD2 (6 bases). This CDR3 is 13 amino acids long. CDR1 and CDR2 (germline): MNHEY, SVGAGI. The CDR3 nucleotides read TGCGGCGTGTTCGGGGGGAACACCGGGGAGCTGTTTTTT. Its protein product is CGVFGGNTGELFF.

This clonotype was picked up a small number of times. This sequence joins TRBV5-6 and TRBJ2-7; maybe TRBD2 (6 bases). Germline V gene lookup returns CDR1 SGHDT and CDR2 YYEEEE. V lost 4 bases to trimming and J lost 2 bases, with 16 bases between them. The CDR3 totals 15 residues. As DNA, the CDR3 is TGTGCCAGCAGCCGTTACCGGGAGAGCGCCTACGAGCAGTACTTC. Protein: CASSRYRESAYEQYF.